The 10 T cell receptor beta chains in this list originate from one sample, sequenced in a study of blood T cells in healthy people across ages. A second PCR of about 7 to 12 cycles used a sample-barcoded 5' primer and a J-beta primer mix. TCRdb processed the 5' RACE reads anew with MiXCR; each CDR3 protein has one entry. This table has about 930,000 distinct CDR3 sequences, just under 30% appearing once. These same data were also listed under a study on T cells of mothers and their children.

The sample comprised blood. These receptors came from a woman aged 40-49 years in good health.

This chain links TRBV2 with TRBJ2-4, with 10 bases lining up with TRBD2. The CDR3 loop spans 12 amino acids. J was trimmed by 7 bases and V by 8 bases; bases with no gene match: 2. In germline, CDR1 is SNHLY, CDR2 FYNNEI. The CDR3 DNA reads TGTGCCAGCCAGCGGGGGGGGAACATTCAGTACTTC. This encodes CASQRGGNIQYF.

The J gene is TRBJ1-2, the V gene TRBV20-1, with 11 bases fitting TRBD1. The CDR3 runs 13 residues. V was clipped by 4 bases and J by 8 bases; unmatched bases: 6. CDR1 DFQATT and CDR2 SNEGSKA come from the germline V gene (reference sequence). This CDR3 reads CSATGQGAGGYTF. The CDR3, as DNA: TGCAGTGCTACTGGACAGGGGGCGGGGGGCTACACCTTC.

As to this clonotype: The junction differs from germline at one of its ends, possibly a read error. The chain combines TRBV7-7 with TRBJ2-2; D is unresolved. From germline, CDR1 is SSHAT and CDR2 FNYEAQ (reference sequence). The CDR3 length is 15 residues. In DNA form, the CDR3 reads TGTGCTAGCAGCTTAGTGCCAGGTCCCGCCGGGGAGCTGTTTTTT. This translates into CASSLVPGPAGELFF.

On this clonotype: One base away lies a much larger clone, so this may be a sequencing read error. The V call is TRBV18, the J call TRBJ2-3; the match to TRBD2 covers 7 bases. CDR1 is KGHSH, CDR2 LQKENI, per germline. After removal of 3 bases from V and 2 bases from J, the junction contained 5 bases not matched to a gene. The CDR3 consists of 15 residues. The CDR3 sequence is CASSPNGGTTDTQYF. CDR3 nucleotides: TGTGCCAGCTCACCCAACGGGGGGACCACAGATACGCAGTATTTT.

J is TRBJ2-5 and V is TRBV4-3; 9 bases align to TRBD2. The V gene end was trimmed by 5 bases and the J gene end by 11 bases; junction bases not matched to a gene: 12. CDR1 LGHNA and CDR2 YSLEER come from the germline V gene. The CDR3 covers 14 residues. DNA for the CDR3: TGCGCCAGCAGCGAGGCGGGGGGGAGCGCGGAGCAGTACTTC. This gives the protein CASSEAGGSAEQYF.

This clonotype was counted a few times. The V call is TRBV20-1, the J call TRBJ2-7; perhaps TRBD1 as D (5 bases). V lost 0 bases to trimming and J lost 0 bases, with 12 bases between them. The CDR3 has 15 amino acids. The germline V gene encodes CDR1 DFQATT and CDR2 SNEGSKA (reference sequence). The CDR3, as DNA: TGCAGTGCTAGAGACCCACAGGAGAGCTCCTACGAGCAGTACTTC. It translates to CSARDPQESSYEQYF.

J is TRBJ1-2 and V is TRBV7-8; TRBD1 might be the D (5 bases). CDR1 is SGHVS and CDR2 is FQNEAQ in the germline V gene. V lost 5 bases and J 7 bases, leaving 17 bases between the germline ends. CDR3 length: 14 residues. CDR3 coding DNA: TGTGCCAGCAGCCCACGCGGTTCAGGGTGTGGCTACACCTTC. It is translated as CASSPRGSGCGYTF.

This clonotype was seen once. A much larger clone lies a single base off, so this may be a read error. This chain uses TRBV12-3 or TRBV12-4 with TRBJ2-1, with D possibly matching TRBD1 (5 bases). The CDR3 covers 12 residues. The V end lost 8 bases, the J end lost 9 bases, and 14 bases lay between the germline ends. Here the CDR3 DNA reads TGTGCCAGCGACATCAGGGTCCTTGAGCAGTTCTTC. Encoded protein: CASDIRVLEQFF.

The chain combines TRBV3-1 with TRBJ2-7; maybe TRBD2 (6 bases). Looked up from germline, CDR1 is LGHDT and CDR2 is YNNKEL (reference sequence). The CDR3 totals 14 residues. Trimming cost V 4 bases and J 2 bases, with 12 bases left between them. The CDR3 region has the DNA TGTGCCAGCAGCCGCGGGGAGCGGGCCTACGAGCAGTACTTC. This encodes CASSRGERAYEQYF.

This clonotype was detected a few times. The V gene is TRBV30, the J gene TRBJ2-1; no reliable D call. Germline CDR1 GTSNPN, CDR2 SVGIG (reference sequence). Deletions cut 0 bases from V and 9 bases from J, with 9 bases between. This CDR3 is 12 amino acids long. CDR3 loop: CAWSVLPIEQFF. The DNA for the CDR3 is TGTGCCTGGAGTGTACTCCCTATTGAGCAGTTCTTC.